Shown below are 11 T cell receptor beta chains from a single sample sequenced in a study of spatial heterogeneity in lung cancer. TCRdb passed the 5' RACE reads through MiXCR, listing each CDR3 protein once. The table shows around 110,000 distinct CDR3 sequences, with 9% to 15% occurring only once. Sample time point: blood at routine non-recurrence follow-up after resection. Tumor, nontumor lung or frozen PBMC supplied whole RNA, sequenced without sorting. Sequenced material: PBMCs, taken at follow-up. The receptor set was obtained from a male donor with early-stage non-small cell lung cancer.

V is TRBV24-1 and J is TRBJ2-1; D gene unclear. This CDR3 comprises 11 residues. The V end was cut by 2 bases, the J end by 9 bases, with 4 bases between. From germline, CDR1 is KGHDR and CDR2 SFDVKD. The CDR3 protein is CATSDWGEQFF. The CDR3 region has the DNA TGTGCCACCAGTGATTGGGGTGAGCAGTTCTTC.

This clonotype qualifies as medium-sized. The rearrangement joins TRBV29-1 to TRBJ2-7; 7 nucleotides agree with TRBD1. With 4 bases clipped from V and 3 bases from J, the junction kept 3 bases outside the gene matches. Germline lookup yields CDR1 SQVTM and CDR2 ANQGSEA. This CDR3 has 12 amino acids. The CDR3 sequence: CSVGRGIYEQYF. The CDR3 region has the DNA TGCAGCGTTGGCAGGGGGATCTACGAGCAGTACTTC.

This clonotype was recorded many times. The chain carries TRBV7-3 and TRBJ2-1, with TRBD1 identical over 7 bases. J gave up 6 bases and V 5 bases, and 10 bases lay outside the gene matches. This CDR3 spans 15 amino acids. CDR1 is SGHTA, CDR2 FQGTGA, per germline. The DNA of the CDR3 is TGTGCCAGCAGCCCCAACCCGGACAGGCCCAATGAGCAGTTCTTC. Protein: CASSPNPDRPNEQFF.

This clonotype appeared a few times. V and J are TRBV20-1 and TRBJ1-2, with 7 positions matching TRBD1. This CDR3 has 14 residues. The germline V gene has CDR1 DFQATT and CDR2 SNEGSKA (reference sequence). With V trimmed by 1 base and J by 3 bases, 5 bases remained unmatched. The chain's CDR3 is CSARVEQGDYGYTF. The CDR3 nucleotides are TGCAGTGCTAGAGTGGAGCAGGGGGACTATGGCTACACCTTC.

This rearrangement joins TRBV10-1 to TRBJ2-1; TRBD2 matches at 7 bases. The germline gives CDR1 WNHNN, CDR2 SYGVQD (reference sequence). CDR3 length equals 15 residues. Trimming cost V 0 bases and J 7 bases; bases outside gene matches: 6. The CDR3 DNA follows: TGCGCCAGCAGTGAGTCCGGGGGGTTTGGGAATGAGCAGTTCTTC. Amino acids: CASSESGGFGNEQFF.

This clonotype came up a few times. J is TRBJ1-2 and V is TRBV19; D gene unclear. With 2 bases removed from V and 5 bases from J, the gap between germline ends came to 12 bases. The germline CDR1 and CDR2 sequences are LNHDA and SQIVND (reference sequence). The CDR3 has 14 amino acids. CDR3 DNA sequence: TGTGCCAGTAGTATATCGTCTGATTCTTATGGCTACACCTTC. Its protein product is CASSISSDSYGYTF.

This clonotype was detected a few times. This chain's CDR3 is CASSRPGGSETQYF. In DNA form, the CDR3 reads TGTGCCAGCAGCCGCCCGGGGGGTTCGGAGACCCAGTACTTC. The genes are TRBV7-2 and TRBJ2-5; TRBD2 matches at 7 bases. Germline V gene lookup returns CDR1 SGHTA and CDR2 FQGNSA. The CDR3 has 14 amino acids. Trimming at V came to 5 bases and at J to 5 bases, leaving 8 bases not matched to a gene. Full variable domain (outside the CDR3, taken from reference TRBV7-2 and TRBJ2-5): GAGVSQSPSNKVTEKGKDVELRCDPISGHTALYWYRQSLGQGLEFLIYFQGNSAPDKSGLPSDRFSAERTGGSVSTLTIQRTQQEDSAVYLCASSRPGGSETQYFGPGTRLLVL.

The chain has TRBV25-1 and TRBJ2-5; 7 bases fit TRBD2. The CDR3 spans 15 residues. V lost 4 bases to trimming and J lost 4 bases; unmatched junction nucleotides: 9. Germline assignment: CDR1 MGHDK and CDR2 SYGVNS. CDR3 residues: CASSAPGLVRETQYF. The CDR3 DNA reads TGTGCCAGCAGTGCGCCCGGACTAGTTAGAGAGACCCAGTACTTC.

This clonotype has more than one count but fewer than ten. The rearrangement links TRBV6-4 to TRBJ2-3; TRBD2 agrees at 15 bases. J gave up 1 base and V 3 bases, and 5 bases lay outside the gene matches. This CDR3 spans 18 amino acids. Germline V gene sequence: CDR1 MRHNA, CDR2 SNTAGT. This chain's CDR3 is CASSERGLAGGRTDTQYF. CDR3 sequence (DNA): TGTGCCAGCAGTGAAAGGGGACTAGCGGGGGGCCGCACAGATACGCAGTATTTT.

The genes are TRBV25-1 and TRBJ1-3, with D hard to call. There are 15 residues in the CDR3. Germline-derived CDR1 and CDR2 are MGHDK and SYGVNS. Trimming removed 3 bases from V and 0 bases from J, with 9 bases in between. CDR3 sequence (DNA): TGTGCCAGCAGTGATTTCCAGTCCTCTGGAAACACCATATATTTT. As protein: CASSDFQSSGNTIYF. The full variable domain, completed using reference TRBV25-1 and TRBJ1-3, is EADIYQTPRYLVIGTGKKITLECSQTMGHDKMYWYQQDPGMELHLIHYSYGVNSTEKGDLSSESTVSRIRTEHFPLTLESARPSHTSQYLCASSDFQSSGNTIYFGEGSWLTVV.

This clonotype has only a few counts. The gene calls are TRBV4-3 and TRBJ1-6; a weak D match, TRBD1 (5 bases). Germline CDR1 is LGHNA and CDR2 is YSLEER. The CDR3 is made up of 15 amino acids. Trimming removed 4 bases at V and 11 bases at J, with 18 bases between. The CDR3 sequence: CASSRRRDGGTPLHF. In nucleotides, the CDR3 is TGCGCCAGCAGCCGACGACGGGACGGGGGAACACCCCTCCACTTT.